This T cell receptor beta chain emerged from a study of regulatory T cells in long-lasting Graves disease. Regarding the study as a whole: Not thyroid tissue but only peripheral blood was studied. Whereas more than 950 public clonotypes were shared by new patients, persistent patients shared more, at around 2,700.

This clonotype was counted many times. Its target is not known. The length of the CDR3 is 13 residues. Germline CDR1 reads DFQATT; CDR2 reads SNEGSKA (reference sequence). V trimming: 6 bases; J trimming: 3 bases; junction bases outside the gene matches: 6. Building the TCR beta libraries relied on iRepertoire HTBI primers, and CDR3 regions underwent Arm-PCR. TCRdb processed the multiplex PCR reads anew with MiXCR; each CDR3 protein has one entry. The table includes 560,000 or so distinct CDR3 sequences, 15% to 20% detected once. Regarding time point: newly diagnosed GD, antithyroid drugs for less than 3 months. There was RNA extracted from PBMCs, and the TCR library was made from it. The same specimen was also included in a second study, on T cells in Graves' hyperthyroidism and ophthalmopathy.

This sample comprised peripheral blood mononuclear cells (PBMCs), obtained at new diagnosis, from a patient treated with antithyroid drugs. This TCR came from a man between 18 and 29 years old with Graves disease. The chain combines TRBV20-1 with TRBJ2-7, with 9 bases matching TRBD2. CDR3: CSAQAGGFYEQYF. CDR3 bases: TGCAGTGCCCAAGCGGGAGGTTTCTACGAGCAGTACTTC.